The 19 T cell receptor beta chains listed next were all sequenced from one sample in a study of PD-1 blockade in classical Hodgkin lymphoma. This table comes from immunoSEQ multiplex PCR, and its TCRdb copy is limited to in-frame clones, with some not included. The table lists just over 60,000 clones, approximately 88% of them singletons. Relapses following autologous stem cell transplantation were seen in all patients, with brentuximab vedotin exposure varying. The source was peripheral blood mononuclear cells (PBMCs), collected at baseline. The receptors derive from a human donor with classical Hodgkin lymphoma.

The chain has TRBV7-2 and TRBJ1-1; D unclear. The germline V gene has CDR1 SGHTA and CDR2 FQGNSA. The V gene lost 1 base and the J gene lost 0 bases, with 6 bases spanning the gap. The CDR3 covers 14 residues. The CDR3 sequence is CASSLGTVNTEAFF. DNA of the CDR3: TGTGCCAGCAGCTTAGGCACAGTGAACACTGAAGCTTTCTTT.

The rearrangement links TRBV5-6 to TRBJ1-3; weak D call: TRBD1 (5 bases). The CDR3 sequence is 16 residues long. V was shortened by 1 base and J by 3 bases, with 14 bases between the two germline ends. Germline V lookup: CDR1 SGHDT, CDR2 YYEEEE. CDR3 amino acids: CASSLSFSGFGNTIYF. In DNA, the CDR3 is TGTGCCAGCAGCTTGTCCTTCTCAGGGTTTGGAAACACCATATATTTT.

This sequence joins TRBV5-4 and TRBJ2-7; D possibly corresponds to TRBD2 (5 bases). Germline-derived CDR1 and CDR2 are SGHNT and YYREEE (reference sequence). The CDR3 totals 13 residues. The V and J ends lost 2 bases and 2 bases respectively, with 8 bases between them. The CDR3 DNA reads TGTGCCAGCAGCTTCGGGGAGACCTACGAGCAGTACTTC. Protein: CASSFGETYEQYF.

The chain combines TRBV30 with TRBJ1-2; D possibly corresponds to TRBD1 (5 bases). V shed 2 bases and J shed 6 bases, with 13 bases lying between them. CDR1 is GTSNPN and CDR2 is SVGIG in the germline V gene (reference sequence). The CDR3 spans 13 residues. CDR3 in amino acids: CAWSYLGGDGYTF. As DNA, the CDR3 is TGTGCCTGGAGTTACCTCGGGGGGGATGGCTACACCTTC. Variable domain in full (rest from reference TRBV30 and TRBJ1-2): SQTIHQWPATLVQPVGSPLSLECTVEGTSNPNLYWYRQAAGRGLQLLFYSVGIGQISSEVPQNLSASRPQDRQFILSSKKLLLSDSGFYLCAWSYLGGDGYTFGSGTRLTVV.

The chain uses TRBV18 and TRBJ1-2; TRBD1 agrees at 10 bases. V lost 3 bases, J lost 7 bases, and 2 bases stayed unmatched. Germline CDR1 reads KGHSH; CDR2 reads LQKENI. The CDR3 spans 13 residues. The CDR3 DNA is TGTGCCAGCTCACCCGGGACAGGGGCTGGCTACACCTTC. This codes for CASSPGTGAGYTF.

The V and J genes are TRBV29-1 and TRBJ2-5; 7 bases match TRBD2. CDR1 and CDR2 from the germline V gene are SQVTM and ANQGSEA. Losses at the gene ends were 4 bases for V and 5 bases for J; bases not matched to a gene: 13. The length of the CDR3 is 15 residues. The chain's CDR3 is CSVGREPGGFETQYF. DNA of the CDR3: TGCAGCGTTGGAAGGGAGCCGGGAGGATTTGAGACCCAGTACTTC.

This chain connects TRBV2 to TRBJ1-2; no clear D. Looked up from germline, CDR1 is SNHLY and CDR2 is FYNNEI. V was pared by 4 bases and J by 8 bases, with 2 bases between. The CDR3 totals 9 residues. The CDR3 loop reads CASSGGYTF. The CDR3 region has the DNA TGTGCCAGCAGTGGGGGCTACACCTTC.

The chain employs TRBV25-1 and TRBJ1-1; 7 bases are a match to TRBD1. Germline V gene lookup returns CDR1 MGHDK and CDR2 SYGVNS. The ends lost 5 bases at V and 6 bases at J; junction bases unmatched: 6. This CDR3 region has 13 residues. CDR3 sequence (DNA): TGTGCCAGCAGTCCAGGGGGAGGATCTGAAGCTTTCTTT. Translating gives CASSPGGGSEAFF.

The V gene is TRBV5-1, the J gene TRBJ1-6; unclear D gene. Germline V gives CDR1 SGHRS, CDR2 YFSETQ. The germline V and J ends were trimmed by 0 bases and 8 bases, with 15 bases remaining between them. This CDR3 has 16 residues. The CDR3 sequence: CASSLDVVAGDSPLHF. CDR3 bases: TGCGCCAGCAGCTTGGACGTTGTAGCCGGGGATTCACCCCTCCACTTT.

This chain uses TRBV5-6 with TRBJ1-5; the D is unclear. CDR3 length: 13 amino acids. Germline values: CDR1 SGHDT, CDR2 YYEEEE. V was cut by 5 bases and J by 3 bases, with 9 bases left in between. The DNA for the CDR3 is TGTGCCAGCAGTGCGCTGGACAATCAGCCCCAGCATTTT. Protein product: CASSALDNQPQHF.

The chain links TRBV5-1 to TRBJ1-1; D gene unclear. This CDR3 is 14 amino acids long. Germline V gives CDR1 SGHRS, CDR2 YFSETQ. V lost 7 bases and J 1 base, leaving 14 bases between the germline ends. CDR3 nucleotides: TGCGCCAGCTCATCAACCTCAGGGAACACTGAAGCTTTCTTT. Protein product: CASSSTSGNTEAFF.

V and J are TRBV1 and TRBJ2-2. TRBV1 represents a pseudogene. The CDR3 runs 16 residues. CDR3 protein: CTSSQGRQGDTGELFF. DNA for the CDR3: TGCACCAGCAGCCAAGGAAGGCAGGGAGACACCGGGGAGCTGTTTTTT.

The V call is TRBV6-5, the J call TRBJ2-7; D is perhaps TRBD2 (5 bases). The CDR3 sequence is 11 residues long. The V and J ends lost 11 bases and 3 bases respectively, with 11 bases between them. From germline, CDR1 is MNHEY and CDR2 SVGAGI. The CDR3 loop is CAARGSYEQYF. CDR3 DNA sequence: TGTGCCGCCCGAGGGAGCTACGAGCAGTACTTC.

This CDR3 reads CAWSVRAYEQYF. The CDR3 nucleotides are TGTGCCTGGAGTGTACGGGCCTACGAGCAGTACTTC. V usage is TRBV30 and J usage is TRBJ2-7; D is unclear. From germline, CDR1 is GTSNPN and CDR2 SVGIG (reference sequence). This CDR3 is built from 12 residues. The germline V and J ends were trimmed by 0 bases and 2 bases, with 5 bases remaining between them.

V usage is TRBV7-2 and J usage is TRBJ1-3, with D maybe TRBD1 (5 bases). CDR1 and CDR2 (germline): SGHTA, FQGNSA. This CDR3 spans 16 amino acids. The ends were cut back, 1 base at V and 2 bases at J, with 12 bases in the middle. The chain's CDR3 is CASSLVSIRAGNTIYF. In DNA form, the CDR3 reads TGTGCCAGCAGCTTAGTCTCAATCAGGGCTGGAAACACCATATATTTT. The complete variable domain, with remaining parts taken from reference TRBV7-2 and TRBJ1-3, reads GAGVSQSPSNKVTEKGKDVELRCDPISGHTALYWYRQSLGQGLEFLIYFQGNSAPDKSGLPSDRFSAERTGGSVSTLTIQRTQQEDSAVYLCASSLVSIRAGNTIYFGEGSWLTVV.

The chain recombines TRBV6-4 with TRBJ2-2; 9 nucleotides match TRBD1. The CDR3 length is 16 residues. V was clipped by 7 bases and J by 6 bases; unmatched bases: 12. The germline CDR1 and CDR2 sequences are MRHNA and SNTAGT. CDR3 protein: CASTKEGTGSSGELFF. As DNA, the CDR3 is TGTGCCAGCACCAAGGAAGGGACAGGGTCATCCGGGGAGCTGTTTTTT.

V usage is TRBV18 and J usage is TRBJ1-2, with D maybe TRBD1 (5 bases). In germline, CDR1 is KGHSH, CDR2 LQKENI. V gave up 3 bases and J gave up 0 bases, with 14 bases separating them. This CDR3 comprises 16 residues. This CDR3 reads CASSPATDITNYGYTF. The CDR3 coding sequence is TGTGCCAGCTCACCGGCGACAGATATAACTAACTATGGCTACACCTTC.

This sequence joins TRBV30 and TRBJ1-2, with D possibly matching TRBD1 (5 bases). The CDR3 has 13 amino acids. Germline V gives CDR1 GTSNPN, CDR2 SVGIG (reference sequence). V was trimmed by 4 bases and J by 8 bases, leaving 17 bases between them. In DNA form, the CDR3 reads TGTGCCTGGATCAGAACCGGGGGGAAGGGCTACACCTTC. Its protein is CAWIRTGGKGYTF.

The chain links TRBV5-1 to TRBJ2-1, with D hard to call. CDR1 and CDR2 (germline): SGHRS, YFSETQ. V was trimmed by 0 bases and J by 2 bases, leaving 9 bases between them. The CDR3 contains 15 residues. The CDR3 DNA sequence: TGCGCCAGCAGCTTGGAGGGCCTAGCCTACAATGAGCAGTTCTTC. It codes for CASSLEGLAYNEQFF.